This record concerns one TCR beta chain sequence. CDR3 length: 14 residues. V was cut by 5 bases and J by 5 bases, with 13 bases left in between. From germline, CDR1 is SGDLS and CDR2 YYNGEE. The record originates from a study of T cell changes during pregnancy in multiple sclerosis. Assay: immunoSEQ multiplex PCR; the TCRdb copy retains only in-frame clones and omits some. The repertoire includes 35,000 to 55,000 clones, 88% of them detected once, and under 6% sits in the top ten. The rearrangement joins TRBV9 to TRBJ1-4; D gene uncertain. The sequencing used CD8+ T cells from peripheral blood mononuclear cells, collected after pregnancy. This TCR was recovered from a female donor in good health, enrolled as a control in a pregnancy study. This CDR3 is CASSEYQENEKLFF. In DNA, the CDR3 is TGTGCCAGCAGTGAATATCAGGAAAATGAAAAACTGTTTTTT.